What follows are 8 T cell receptor beta chains derived from one specimen sequenced in a study of cytomegalovirus exposure and HLA in healthy donors. The PCR made use of 60 Vbeta and 13 Jbeta primers. This table comes from immunoSEQ multiplex PCR, and its TCRdb copy is limited to in-frame clones, with some not included. The table lists about 180,000 clones, 75% to 90% of them singletons. The sample taken for sequencing was PBMCs. The receptors here all came from a boy aged 2 to 10 in good health and CMV-seronegative.

This rearrangement joins TRBV27 to TRBJ2-1; 13 bases match TRBD2. This CDR3 spans 18 amino acids. Losses at the gene ends were 0 bases for V and 4 bases for J; bases not matched to a gene: 6. CDR1 is MNHEY, CDR2 SMNVEV, per germline (reference sequence). CDR3 protein: CASSLSIGGLAGYNEQFF. In DNA, the CDR3 is TGTGCCAGCAGTTTATCGATTGGGGGACTAGCGGGGTACAATGAGCAGTTCTTC.

This chain uses TRBV2 with TRBJ2-7; 9 bases line up with TRBD1. Trimming at V came to 7 bases and at J to 0 bases, leaving 4 bases not matched to a gene. Germline V CDR1 and CDR2: SNHLY, FYNNEI. The CDR3 covers 14 residues. The CDR3 is CASTWDRVSYEQYF. In nucleotides, the CDR3 is TGTGCCAGCACGTGGGACAGGGTCTCCTACGAGCAGTACTTC.

The V and J genes are TRBV28 and TRBJ1-3, with a possible D match to TRBD1 (5 bases). V was pared by 1 base and J by 0 bases, with 13 bases between. Per germline, CDR1 MDHEN and CDR2 SYDVKM. The CDR3 has 17 residues. DNA for the CDR3: TGTGCCAGCAGTTTATCCCGGGGGGTGAACTCTGGAAACACCATATATTTT. Its protein product is CASSLSRGVNSGNTIYF.

V gene TRBV7-9 combines with J gene TRBJ1-5, with D possibly being TRBD1 (5 bases). The CDR3 sequence is 14 residues long. CDR1 and CDR2 from the germline V gene are SEHNR and FQNEAQ (reference sequence). The V end lost 4 bases, the J end lost 5 bases, and 12 bases lay between the germline ends. CDR3 DNA: TGTGCCAGCAGCTCCACCGGGGGGGATCAGCCCCAGCATTTT. Residues: CASSSTGGDQPQHF. The entire variable domain, with the rest obtained from reference TRBV7-9 and TRBJ1-5, is as follows: DTGVSQNPRHKITKRGQNVTFRCDPISEHNRLYWYRQTLGQGPEFLTYFQNEAQLEKSRLLSDRFSAERPKGSFSTLEIQRTEQGDSAMYLCASSSTGGDQPQHFGDGTRLSIL.

The V and J genes are TRBV15 and TRBJ1-6, with TRBD1 as a possible D gene (5 bases). The germline CDR1 and CDR2 sequences are LNHNV and YYDKDF (reference sequence). The CDR3 is made up of 16 amino acids. V lost 0 bases and J 4 bases, leaving 10 bases between the germline ends. CDR3 nucleotides: TGTGCCACCAGCAGAGAGGGGGAGGGTTATAATTCACCCCTCCACTTT. Translated, it gives CATSREGEGYNSPLHF. Drawing the rest from reference TRBV15 and TRBJ1-6, the complete variable domain is DAMVIQNPRYQVTQFGKPVTLSCSQTLNHNVMYWYQQKSSQAPKLLFHYYDKDFNNEADTPDNFQSRRPNTSFCFLDIRSPGLGDTAMYLCATSREGEGYNSPLHFGNGTRLTVT.

This chain links TRBV2 with TRBJ2-1; D is perhaps TRBD2 (6 bases). The CDR3 is made up of 15 amino acids. Germline V gene data show CDR1 as SNHLY and CDR2 as FYNNEI. The V end was cut by 2 bases, the J end by 2 bases, with 10 bases between. CDR3 loop: CASSERGIAYNEQFF. CDR3 in DNA: TGTGCCAGCAGTGAACGGGGGATAGCCTACAATGAGCAGTTCTTC.

The chain employs TRBV19 and TRBJ2-5, with a tentative D call TRBD2 (6 bases). The germline V gene encodes CDR1 LNHDA and CDR2 SQIVND (reference sequence). Trimming left V 3 bases short and J 7 bases short, with 12 bases between. The CDR3 extends over 13 amino acids. The CDR3 bases are TGTGCCAGTAGTATGGAGGGTACGGGGACCCAGTACTTC. It codes for CASSMEGTGTQYF.

This clone occurred once. This chain connects TRBV5-1 to TRBJ1-2; TRBD1 aligns across 7 bases. V shed 2 bases and J 4 bases; nucleotides not matched to a gene: 2. The germline V gene has CDR1 SGHRS and CDR2 YFSETQ. The CDR3 sequence is 13 residues long. The DNA for the CDR3 is TGCGCCAGCAGCTTCAGGGGGACCTATGGCTACACCTTC. Translated, it gives CASSFRGTYGYTF.